This TCR beta chain was observed in a study of T cell repertoires in cytomegalovirus infection. General study findings and limits: Summed frequency of shared TCR beta families picked out CMV carriers who also had the relevant HLA. The ex vivo response was dominated by HLA-C-restricted CMV-specific TCR beta clonotypes.

There are many counts of this clonotype. No antigen is known for it. CDR1 is DFQATT, CDR2 SNEGSKA, per germline (reference sequence). The CDR3 sequence is 16 residues long. The V end lost 4 bases, the J end lost 1 base, and 17 bases lay between the germline ends. Via MiXCR, TCRdb re-called the reads, giving one row per CDR3 protein. This table holds roughly 240,000 distinct CDR3 sequences, 6% to 8% found once. Sample: PBMCs. The V gene is TRBV20-1, the J gene TRBJ2-1, with D perhaps matching TRBD1 or TRBD2 (6 bases each). This clonotype originated in a human donor in good health (CMV status not recorded). Some clones in this sample may be carry-over from other donors' samples. The CDR3 reads CSAIVPGARSYNEQFF. CDR3 DNA sequence: TGCAGTGCTATAGTCCCGGGGGCCCGATCCTACAATGAGCAGTTCTTC.